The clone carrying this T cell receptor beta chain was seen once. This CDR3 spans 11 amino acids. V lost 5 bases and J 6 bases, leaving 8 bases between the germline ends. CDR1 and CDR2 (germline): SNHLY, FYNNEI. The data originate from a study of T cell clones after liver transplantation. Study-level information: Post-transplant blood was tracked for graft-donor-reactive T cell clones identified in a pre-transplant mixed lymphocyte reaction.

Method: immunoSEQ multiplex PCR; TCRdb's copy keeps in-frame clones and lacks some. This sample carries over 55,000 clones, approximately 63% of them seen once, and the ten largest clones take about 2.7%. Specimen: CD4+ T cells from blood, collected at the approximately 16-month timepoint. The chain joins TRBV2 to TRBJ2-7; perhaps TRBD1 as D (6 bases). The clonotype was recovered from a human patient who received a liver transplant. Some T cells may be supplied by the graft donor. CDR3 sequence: CASSQGIEQYF. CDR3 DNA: TGTGCCAGCAGTCAGGGGATCGAGCAGTACTTC.